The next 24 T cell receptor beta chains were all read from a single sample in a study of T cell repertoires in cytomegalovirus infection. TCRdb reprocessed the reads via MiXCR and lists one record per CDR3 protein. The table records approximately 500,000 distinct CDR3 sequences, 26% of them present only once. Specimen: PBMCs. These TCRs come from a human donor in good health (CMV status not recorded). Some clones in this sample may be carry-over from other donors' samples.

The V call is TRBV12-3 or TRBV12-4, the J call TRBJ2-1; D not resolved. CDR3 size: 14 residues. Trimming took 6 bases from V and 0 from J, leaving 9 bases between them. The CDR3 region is CASRHPSSYNEQFF. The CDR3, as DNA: TGTGCCAGCAGACACCCTAGCTCCTACAATGAGCAGTTCTTC.

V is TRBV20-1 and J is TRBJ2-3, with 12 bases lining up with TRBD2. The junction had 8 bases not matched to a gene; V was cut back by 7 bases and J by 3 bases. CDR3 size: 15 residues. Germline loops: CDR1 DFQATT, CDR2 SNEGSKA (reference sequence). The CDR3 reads CSGEPGLAGTDTQYF. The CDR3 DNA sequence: TGCAGTGGTGAGCCAGGACTAGCGGGAACAGATACGCAGTATTTT.

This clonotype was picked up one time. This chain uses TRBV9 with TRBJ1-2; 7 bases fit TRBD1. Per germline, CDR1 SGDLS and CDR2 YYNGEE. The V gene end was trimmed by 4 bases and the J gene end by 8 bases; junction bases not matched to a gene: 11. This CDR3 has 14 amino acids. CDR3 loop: CASSSGGQGGGYTF. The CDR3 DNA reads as TGTGCCAGCAGCTCAGGGGGTCAGGGAGGCGGCTACACCTTC.

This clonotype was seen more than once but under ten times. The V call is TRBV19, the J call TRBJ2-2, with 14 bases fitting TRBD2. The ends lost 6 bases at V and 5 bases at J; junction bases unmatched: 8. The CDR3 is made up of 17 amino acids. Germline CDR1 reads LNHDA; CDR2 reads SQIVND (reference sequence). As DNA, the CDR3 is TGTGCCAGTAGCGAGGGGACTAGCGGGAGTTTGACCGGGGAGCTGTTTTTT. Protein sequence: CASSEGTSGSLTGELFF.

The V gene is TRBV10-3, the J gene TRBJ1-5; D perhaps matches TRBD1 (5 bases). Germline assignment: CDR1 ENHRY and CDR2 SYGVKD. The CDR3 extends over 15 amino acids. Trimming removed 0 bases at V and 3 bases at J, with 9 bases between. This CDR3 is CAISESPGINQPQHF. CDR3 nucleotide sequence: TGTGCCATCAGTGAGTCTCCAGGGATCAATCAGCCCCAGCATTTT.

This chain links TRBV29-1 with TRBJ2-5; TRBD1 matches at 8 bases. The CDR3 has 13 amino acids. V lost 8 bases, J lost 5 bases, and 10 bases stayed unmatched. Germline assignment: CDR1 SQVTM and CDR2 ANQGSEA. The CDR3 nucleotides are TGCAGCTCCAAGGACAGGGTCTTCGAGACCCAGTACTTC. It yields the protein CSSKDRVFETQYF.

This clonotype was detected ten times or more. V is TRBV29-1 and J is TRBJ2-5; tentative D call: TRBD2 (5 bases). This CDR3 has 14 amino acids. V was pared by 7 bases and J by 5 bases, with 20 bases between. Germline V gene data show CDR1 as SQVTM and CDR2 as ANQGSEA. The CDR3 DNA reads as TGCAGCGCTCGAAGGGAGCACCCGGGGGAGACCCAGTACTTC. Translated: CSARREHPGETQYF.

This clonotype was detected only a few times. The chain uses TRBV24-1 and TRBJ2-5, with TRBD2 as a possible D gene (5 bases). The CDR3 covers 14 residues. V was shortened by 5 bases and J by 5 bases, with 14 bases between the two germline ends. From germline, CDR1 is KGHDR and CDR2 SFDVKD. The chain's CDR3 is CATSVRGRWETQYF. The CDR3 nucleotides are TGTGCCACCAGTGTACGAGGGCGGTGGGAGACCCAGTACTTC.

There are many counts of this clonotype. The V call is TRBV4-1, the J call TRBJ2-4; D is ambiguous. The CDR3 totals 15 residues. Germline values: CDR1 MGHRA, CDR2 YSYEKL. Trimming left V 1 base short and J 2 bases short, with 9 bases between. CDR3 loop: CASSQVSLTKNIQYF. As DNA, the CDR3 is TGCGCCAGCAGCCAAGTTAGTTTGACCAAAAACATTCAGTACTTC.

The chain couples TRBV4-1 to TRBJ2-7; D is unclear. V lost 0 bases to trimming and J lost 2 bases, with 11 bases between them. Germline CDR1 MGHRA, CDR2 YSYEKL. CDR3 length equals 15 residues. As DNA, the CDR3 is TGCGCCAGCAGCCAAGAGGAGACGGTCCCCTACGAGCAGTACTTC. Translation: CASSQEETVPYEQYF.

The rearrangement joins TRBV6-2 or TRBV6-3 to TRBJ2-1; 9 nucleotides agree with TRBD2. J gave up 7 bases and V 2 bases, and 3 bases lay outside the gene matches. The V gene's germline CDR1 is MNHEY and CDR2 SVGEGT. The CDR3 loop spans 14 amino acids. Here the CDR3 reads CASSYSGRRNEQFF. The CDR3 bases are TGTGCCAGCAGTTACAGCGGGAGGAGGAATGAGCAGTTCTTC.

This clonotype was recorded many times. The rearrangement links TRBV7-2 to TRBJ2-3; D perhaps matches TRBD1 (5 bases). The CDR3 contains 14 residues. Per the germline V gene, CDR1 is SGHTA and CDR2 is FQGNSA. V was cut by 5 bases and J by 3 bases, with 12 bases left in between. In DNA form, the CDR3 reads TGTGCCAGCAGCAACATTAGACAGACAGATACGCAGTATTTT. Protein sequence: CASSNIRQTDTQYF. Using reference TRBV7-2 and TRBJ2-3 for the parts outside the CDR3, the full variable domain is GAGVSQSPSNKVTEKGKDVELRCDPISGHTALYWYRQSLGQGLEFLIYFQGNSAPDKSGLPSDRFSAERTGGSVSTLTIQRTQQEDSAVYLCASSNIRQTDTQYFGPGTRLTVL.

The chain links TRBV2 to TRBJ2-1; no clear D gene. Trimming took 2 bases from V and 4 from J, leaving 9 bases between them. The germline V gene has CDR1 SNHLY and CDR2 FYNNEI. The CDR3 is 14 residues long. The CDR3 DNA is TGTGCCAGCAGTGAATTTGGCGGTTACAATGAGCAGTTCTTC. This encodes CASSEFGGYNEQFF.

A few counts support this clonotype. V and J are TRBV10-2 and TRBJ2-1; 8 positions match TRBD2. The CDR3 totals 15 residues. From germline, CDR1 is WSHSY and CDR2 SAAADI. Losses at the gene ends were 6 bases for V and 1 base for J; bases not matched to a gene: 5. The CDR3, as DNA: TGCGCCAGCAGGTCGGGAGGGGAGTCCTACAATGAGCAGTTCTTC. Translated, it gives CASRSGGESYNEQFF.

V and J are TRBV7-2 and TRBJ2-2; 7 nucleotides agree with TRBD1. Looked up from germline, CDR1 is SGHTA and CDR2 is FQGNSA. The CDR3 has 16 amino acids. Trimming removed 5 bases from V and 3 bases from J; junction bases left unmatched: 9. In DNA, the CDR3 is TGTGCCAGCAGCAAATACAGGGGTGGGGACACCGGGGAGCTGTTTTTT. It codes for CASSKYRGGDTGELFF. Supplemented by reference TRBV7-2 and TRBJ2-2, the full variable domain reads GAGVSQSPSNKVTEKGKDVELRCDPISGHTALYWYRQSLGQGLEFLIYFQGNSAPDKSGLPSDRFSAERTGGSVSTLTIQRTQQEDSAVYLCASSKYRGGDTGELFFGEGSRLTVL.

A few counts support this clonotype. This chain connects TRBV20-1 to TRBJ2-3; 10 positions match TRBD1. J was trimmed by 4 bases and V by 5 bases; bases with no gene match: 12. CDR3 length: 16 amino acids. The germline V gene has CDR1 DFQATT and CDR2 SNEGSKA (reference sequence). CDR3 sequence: CSAVPWGQGNSDTQYF. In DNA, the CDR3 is TGCAGTGCTGTTCCTTGGGGACAGGGGAATTCAGATACGCAGTATTTT.

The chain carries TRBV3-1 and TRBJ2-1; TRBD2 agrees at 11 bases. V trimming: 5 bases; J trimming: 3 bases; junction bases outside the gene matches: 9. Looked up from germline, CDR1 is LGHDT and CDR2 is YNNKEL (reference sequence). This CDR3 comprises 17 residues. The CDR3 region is CASSNGGGTSGYNEQFF. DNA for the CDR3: TGTGCCAGCAGCAATGGAGGAGGGACTAGCGGCTACAATGAGCAGTTCTTC.

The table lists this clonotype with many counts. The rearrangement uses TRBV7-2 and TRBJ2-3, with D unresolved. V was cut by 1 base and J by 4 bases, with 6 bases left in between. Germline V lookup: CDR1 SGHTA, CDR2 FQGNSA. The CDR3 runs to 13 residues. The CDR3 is CASSLVPPDTQYF. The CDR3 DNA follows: TGTGCCAGCAGCTTAGTCCCCCCAGATACGCAGTATTTT. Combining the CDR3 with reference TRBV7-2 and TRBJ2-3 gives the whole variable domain GAGVSQSPSNKVTEKGKDVELRCDPISGHTALYWYRQSLGQGLEFLIYFQGNSAPDKSGLPSDRFSAERTGGSVSTLTIQRTQQEDSAVYLCASSLVPPDTQYFGPGTRLTVL.

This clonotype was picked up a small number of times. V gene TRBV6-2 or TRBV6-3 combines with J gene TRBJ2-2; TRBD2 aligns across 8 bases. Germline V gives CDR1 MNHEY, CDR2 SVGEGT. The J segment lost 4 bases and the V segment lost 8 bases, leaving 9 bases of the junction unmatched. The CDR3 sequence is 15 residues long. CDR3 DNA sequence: TGTGCCAGCTTTCGCTTAAGCGGGAGCACCGGGGAGCTGTTTTTT. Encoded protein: CASFRLSGSTGELFF.

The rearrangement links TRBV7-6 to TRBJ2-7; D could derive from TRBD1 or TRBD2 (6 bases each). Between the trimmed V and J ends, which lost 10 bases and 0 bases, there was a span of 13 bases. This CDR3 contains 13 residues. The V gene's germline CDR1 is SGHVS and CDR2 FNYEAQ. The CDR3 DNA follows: TGTGCCACCTCGAGGGGGGCCTCCTACGAGCAGTACTTC. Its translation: CATSRGASYEQYF.

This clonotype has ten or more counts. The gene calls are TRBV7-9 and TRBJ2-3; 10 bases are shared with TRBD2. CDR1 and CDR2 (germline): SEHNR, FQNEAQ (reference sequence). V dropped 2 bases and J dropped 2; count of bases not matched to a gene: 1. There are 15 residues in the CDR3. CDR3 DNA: TGTGCCAGCAGCTTAACTAGCGGGAACACAGATACGCAGTATTTT. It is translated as CASSLTSGNTDTQYF.

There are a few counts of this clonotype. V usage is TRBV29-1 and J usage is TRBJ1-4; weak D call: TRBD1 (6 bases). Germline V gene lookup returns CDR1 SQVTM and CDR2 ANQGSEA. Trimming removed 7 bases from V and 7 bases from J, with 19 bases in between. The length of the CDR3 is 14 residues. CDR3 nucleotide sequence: TGCAGCGCCACGGACCGAGGGGGGAGTGAAAAACTGTTTTTT. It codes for CSATDRGGSEKLFF.

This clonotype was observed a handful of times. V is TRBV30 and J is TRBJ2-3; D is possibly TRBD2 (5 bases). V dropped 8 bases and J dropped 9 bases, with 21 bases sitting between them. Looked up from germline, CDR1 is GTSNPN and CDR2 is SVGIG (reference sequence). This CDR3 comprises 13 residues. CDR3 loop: CAVQLRVVGTQYF. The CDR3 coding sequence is TGTGCCGTGCAGTTGAGGGTCGTTGGGACGCAGTATTTT.

CDR3 sequence (DNA): TGTGCCAGCAGCACGGACAGGGCTGGGGAGCTGTTTTTT. This translates into CASSTDRAGELFF. The chain carries TRBV7-2 and TRBJ2-2; 8 nucleotides line up with TRBD1. Per the germline V gene, CDR1 is SGHTA and CDR2 is FQGNSA. The CDR3 contains 13 residues. Trimming at V came to 5 bases and at J to 8 bases, leaving 4 bases not matched to a gene.